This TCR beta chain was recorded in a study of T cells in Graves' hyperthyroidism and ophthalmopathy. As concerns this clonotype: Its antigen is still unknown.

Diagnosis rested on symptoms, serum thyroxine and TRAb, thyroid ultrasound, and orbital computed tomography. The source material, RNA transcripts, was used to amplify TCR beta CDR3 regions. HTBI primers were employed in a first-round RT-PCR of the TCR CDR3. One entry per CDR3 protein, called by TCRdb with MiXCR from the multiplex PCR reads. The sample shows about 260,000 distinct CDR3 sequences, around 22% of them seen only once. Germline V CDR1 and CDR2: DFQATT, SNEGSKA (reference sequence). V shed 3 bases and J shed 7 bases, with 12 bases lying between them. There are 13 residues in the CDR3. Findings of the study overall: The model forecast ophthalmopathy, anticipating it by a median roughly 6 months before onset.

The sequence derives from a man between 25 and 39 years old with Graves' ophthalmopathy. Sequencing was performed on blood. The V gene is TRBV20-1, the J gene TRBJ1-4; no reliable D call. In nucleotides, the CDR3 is TGCAGTGCTAGGGGCGTCTTGACTGAAAAACTGTTTTTT. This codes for CSARGVLTEKLFF.